A selection of T cell receptor beta chains follows, all from one sample in a study of shared clonotypes between healthy human individuals. Method: immunoSEQ multiplex PCR; TCRdb's copy keeps in-frame clones and lacks some. This table has roughly 500,000 clones, about three quarters appearing once. The sample consisted of PBMCs. These receptors all stem from a woman in her 40s in good health. Some clones in this sample may be carry-over from other donors' samples. CDR3s include the opening cysteine and the closing phenylalanine or tryptophan. The order of the fields is clone size, D gene, V gene, J gene, CDR3 DNA, CDR3 protein. The D gene is left open where the match is weak. Clone size is stated in some rows and not others, as once, few, many or a class when expanded.

.	.	TRBV28	TRBJ1-4	TGTGCCAGCACCGAAAGAGGGTCCGCTAATGAAAAACTGTTTTTT	CASTERGSANEKLFF
few	TRBD2	TRBV19	TRBJ2-1	TGTGCCAGTAGTATAGGGGTAGCGGGAGTAAGTGAGCAGTTCTTC	CASSIGVAGVSEQFF
.	.	TRBV20-1	TRBJ2-3	TGCACCTTCCCTGAGGGAGATACGCAGTATTTT	CTFPEGDTQYF
.	.	TRBV4-3	TRBJ1-2	TGCGCCAGCAGCCAAGTCCAGGGGAGCTATGGCTACGCCTTC	CASSQVQGSYGYAF
.	.	TRBV5-1	TRBJ1-5	TGCGCCAGCAGCGGAATCGGGAGCAATCAGCCCCAGCATTTT	CASSGIGSNQPQHF
.	.	TRBV5-1	TRBJ1-4	TGCGCCAGCAGCCGGGACGGGGGGACCGGGACTAATGAAAAACTGTTTTTT	CASSRDGGTGTNEKLFF
few	TRBD2	TRBV20-1	TRBJ2-7	TGCAGCTCAGCGGGAACCTACGAGCAGTACTTC	CSSAGTYEQYF
.	TRBD2	TRBV11-2	TRBJ2-1	TGTGCCAGCAGCTTAGAAGCGGCGGGAGGTAATTACAATGAGCAGTTCTTC	CASSLEAAGGNYNEQFF
.	.	TRBV4-1	TRBJ2-3	TGCGCCAGCAGCCATGATAGGACAGTACGAGGCCCGCAGTATTTT	CASSHDRTVRGPQYF
.	.	TRBV2	TRBJ2-3	TGTGCCAGCAGTCTTAGCGTTAGCACAGATACGCAGTATTTT	CASSLSVSTDTQYF
.	.	TRBV30	TRBJ1-1	TGTGCCTGGAGTGTGGTCTTGAACACTGAAGCTTTCTTT	CAWSVVLNTEAFF
.	.	TRBV29-1	TRBJ1-3	TGCAGCGTTGAGCAAGGGGGGGGCTCTGGAAACACCATATATTTT	CSVEQGGGSGNTIYF
few	.	TRBV28	TRBJ1-2	TGTGCCACCCCAGGTCAGGCAGACTATGGCTACACCTTC	CATPGQADYGYTF
.	.	TRBV7-7	TRBJ2-3	TGTGCTAGCAGCCTCGGAGGGCACACAGATACGCAGTATTTT	CASSLGGHTDTQYF
.	.	TRBV7-9	TRBJ2-7	TGTGCCAGCAGCCCCTCCCCGGGACCCCAATACGAGTACTTC	CASSPSPGPQYEYF
.	TRBD1	TRBV28	TRBJ1-5	TGTGCCAGCAGTTTAACACAGGGGAGTTTTTATCAGCCCCAGCATTTT	CASSLTQGSFYQPQHF
.	TRBD2	TRBV30	TRBJ2-5	TGTGCCTTAGTGCGTCGGGCGGGAGGGGGTGAGACCCAGTACTTC	CALVRRAGGGETQYF
many	.	TRBV25-1	TRBJ1-4	TGTGCCAGCAGTGAAAGCCCGGCTGAAAAACTGTTTTTT	CASSESPAEKLFF
.	.	TRBV5-4	TRBJ2-6	TGTGCCAGCAGCTTTAGCTCTGGGGCCAACGTCCTGACTTTC	CASSFSSGANVLTF
.	TRBD1	TRBV4-1	TRBJ2-7	TGCGCCAGCAGCCGGCCAGGACAGGTTCACGAGCAGTACTTC	CASSRPGQVHEQYF
.	.	TRBV28	TRBJ2-3	TGTGCCAGCAAGGCGTCGATGGATACGCAGTATTTT	CASKASMDTQYF
.	.	TRBV1	TRBJ2-1	TGCACCAGCAGCCCTCCCCCTGTATTGTACAATGAGCAGTTCTTC	CTSSPPPVLYNEQFF
.	.	TRBV7-9	TRBJ1-2	TGTGCCAGCAGCTTGTTGATGAACTATGGCTACACCTTC	CASSLLMNYGYTF
.	.	TRBV7-2	TRBJ2-7	TGTGCCAGCAGCTCCGGGGGGGGACAGGGTTACGAGCAGTACTTC	CASSSGGGQGYEQYF
.	TRBD1	TRBV6-1	TRBJ1-5	TGTGCCAGCAGGGGACCCGGGACAGGAGATCAGCCCCAGCATTTT	CASRGPGTGDQPQHF
.	.	TRBV5-1	TRBJ2-1	TGCGCCAGCACCAGCCCTGAGGGTGGACGCTACAATGAGCAGTTCTTC	CASTSPEGGRYNEQFF
.	TRBD2	TRBV11-2	TRBJ2-7	TGTGCCAGCGGACTAGCGGGAATCGAGCAGTACTTC	CASGLAGIEQYF
.	TRBD2	TRBV7-6	TRBJ2-7	TGTGCCAGCAGCTTTTTAGCGGGACCCTACGAGCAGTACTTC	CASSFLAGPYEQYF
.	TRBD1	TRBV19	TRBJ1-4	TGTGCCAGTACCCAACTTCAGGGGGCTGGTGAAAAACTGTTTTTT	CASTQLQGAGEKLFF
.	.	TRBV21-1	TRBJ2-7	TGTGCCAGCAGCAATATAGGAGCCCCAGTCCACGAGCAGTACTTC	CASSNIGAPVHEQYF
.	.	TRBV19	TRBJ2-3	TGTGCCAGTCAACCTAGGCGGGGCACAGATACGCAGTATTTT	CASQPRRGTDTQYF
.	.	TRBV7-3	TRBJ2-3	TGTGCCAGCAGCCGGCGAGGGGGCACAGATACGCAGTATTTT	CASSRRGGTDTQYF
once	TRBD1	TRBV5-1	TRBJ2-2	TGCGCCAGCAGCTCCCGGACAGGGATGGGGGCGAACACCGGGGAGCTGTTTTTT	CASSSRTGMGANTGELFF
many	TRBD2	TRBV6-1	TRBJ2-1	TGTGCCAGCAGTGATCTGACTAGCAGCCGCTACAATGAGCAGTTCTTC	CASSDLTSSRYNEQFF
.	TRBD2	TRBV4-1	TRBJ2-3	TGCGCCAGCAGCCAAGTAGCGGGAGGCTCCAAAGATACGCAGTATTTT	CASSQVAGGSKDTQYF
few	.	TRBV2	TRBJ1-1	TGTGCCAGCAGTGAAGCGCGTCTGTCTGAAGCTTTCTTT	CASSEARLSEAFF
.	TRBD1	TRBV6-6	TRBJ2-5	TGTGCCAGCAGGACACGGGACAGGGGCCAAGAGACCCAGTACTTC	CASRTRDRGQETQYF
few	.	TRBV18	TRBJ2-2	TGTGCCAGCTCAAGTGACACCGGGGAGCTGTTTTTT	CASSSDTGELFF
.	.	TRBV19	TRBJ1-1	TGTGCCAGTAGTCCCCGTCGTGACACTGAAGCTTTCTTT	CASSPRRDTEAFF
.	.	TRBV5-1	TRBJ2-3	TGCGCCAGCAGCTTCGGAAGGGACAGCGGGGGAAGCACAGATACGCAGTATTTT	CASSFGRDSGGSTDTQYF
many	TRBD1	TRBV7-9	TRBJ2-7	TGTGCCAGCAGCTGGACGCGGGACAGGGTGGGCGAGCAGTACTTC	CASSWTRDRVGEQYF
.	.	TRBV19	TRBJ1-5	TGTGCCTCAAGACGGGGGTATAATCAGCCCCAGCATTTT	CASRRGYNQPQHF
.	.	TRBV13	TRBJ2-2	TGTGCCAGCAGCTTACATGGGGCCGGGGAGCTGTTTTTT	CASSLHGAGELFF
.	TRBD1	TRBV29-1	TRBJ2-1	TGCAGCGTTGTTGGGGGGACAGGCCTATACAATGAGCAGTTCTTC	CSVVGGTGLYNEQFF
.	.	TRBV4-2	TRBJ2-7	TGTGCCAGCAGCCAAGGGGAGGTCTCGAGCGAGCAGTACTTC	CASSQGEVSSEQYF
.	TRBD2	TRBV19	TRBJ2-7	TGTGCCAGTAGTGCTGAAGCGGGAGTAATGTCCTACGAGCAGTACTTC	CASSAEAGVMSYEQYF
.	TRBD1	TRBV7-9	TRBJ1-5	TGTGCCAGCAGCTTGGACAGGGGAAATCAGCCCCAGCATTTT	CASSLDRGNQPQHF
.	TRBD2	TRBV6-5	TRBJ2-7	TGTGCCAGCAGTTACTCGGGCGGGAGCTACGAGCAGTACTTC	CASSYSGGSYEQYF
few	TRBD1	TRBV9	TRBJ2-2	TGTGCCAGCAACTCCGGACAGGGGGGCGCCGGGGAGCTGTTTTTT	CASNSGQGGAGELFF
.	TRBD1	TRBV19	TRBJ1-5	TGTGCCAGTAGTATAGATGATCTTGGCCAGGGGGCTGGGCAGCCCCAGCATTTT	CASSIDDLGQGAGQPQHF
.	.	TRBV10-3	TRBJ1-2	TGCGCCATCAGTGAGGGCCTTCAGGGCTACACCTTC	CAISEGLQGYTF
.	.	TRBV21-1	TRBJ1-5	TGTGCCAGCAGCAAAGCCGGTAGCAATCAGCCCCAGCATTTT	CASSKAGSNQPQHF
.	TRBD2	TRBV2	TRBJ2-1	TGTGCCAGCACGTCTAGCGGGGGACGCCCGGGCTCCTACAATGAGCAGTTCTTC	CASTSSGGRPGSYNEQFF
.	.	TRBV15	TRBJ2-1	TGTGCCACCAGCACAACCTGGACGGAAGCCGAGCAGTTCTTC	CATSTTWTEAEQFF
.	.	TRBV28	TRBJ2-2	TGTGCCAGCAGCTCAAGACAGGACCGGGTCGGGGAGCTGTTTTTT	CASSSRQDRVGELFF
.	.	TRBV28	TRBJ1-2	TGTGCCAGCAGCTCCCCCCAGGGGGGCTACACCTTC	CASSSPQGGYTF
.	.	TRBV7-6	TRBJ2-1	TGTGCCAGCAGCTTAGCCTGGAGGAATGAGCAGTTCTTC	CASSLAWRNEQFF
.	TRBD1	TRBV5-4	TRBJ2-1	TGTGCCAGCAGCCCCAAGGTGGGACAGGCATACAATGAGCAGTTCTTC	CASSPKVGQAYNEQFF
.	TRBD2	TRBV7-2	TRBJ2-3	TGTGCCAGCAGCTTAGAAGAGCCTAGCGGGAGATCAGGGTCAGATACGCAGTATTTT	CASSLEEPSGRSGSDTQYF